What follows are 6 T cell receptor beta chains derived from one specimen sequenced in a study of long-term antiretroviral therapy in people with HIV. Version v3.0 of the immunoSEQ assay was performed at survey level. Profiling relied on immunoSEQ multiplex PCR, and the TCRdb table lists in-frame clones only, not all of them. The sample yields about 19,000 clones, 76% seen once. Sequences were derived from unsorted PBMCs, sampled 0.5 years before starting antiretroviral therapy. Receptors originate from a woman between 50 and 59 years old with HIV.

This rearrangement joins TRBV19 to TRBJ2-1; 8 bases map to TRBD2. The ends lost 6 bases at V and 6 bases at J; junction bases unmatched: 4. Per germline, CDR1 LNHDA and CDR2 SQIVND (reference sequence). The CDR3 spans 13 residues. CDR3 residues: CASSPGGLNEQFF. In DNA, the CDR3 is TGTGCCAGTAGCCCGGGGGGGCTCAATGAGCAGTTCTTC.

The rearrangement links TRBV5-4 to TRBJ2-7; D perhaps matches TRBD2 (5 bases). The germline gives CDR1 SGHNT, CDR2 YYREEE (reference sequence). V dropped 0 bases and J dropped 0 bases, with 10 bases sitting between them. The CDR3 length is 15 residues. The CDR3 DNA reads as TGTGCCAGCAGCTTGGGCGGGCACTTCTCCTACGAGCAGTACTTC. The encoded protein is CASSLGGHFSYEQYF. The full variable domain, completed using reference TRBV5-4 and TRBJ2-7, is ETGVTQSPTHLIKTRGQQVTLRCSSQSGHNTVSWYQQALGQGPQFIFQYYREEENGRGNFPPRFSGLQFPNYSSELNVNALELDDSALYLCASSLGGHFSYEQYFGPGTRLTVT.

This rearrangement joins TRBV7-8 to TRBJ1-1; 7 bases match TRBD1. Germline lookup yields CDR1 SGHVS and CDR2 FQNEAQ. V was pared by 1 base and J by 3 bases, with 5 bases of the junction left unmatched. The length of the CDR3 is 15 residues. CDR3 nucleotides: TGTGCCAGCAGCTTAGGAATTCAGGGGGACACTGAAGCTTTCTTT. It codes for CASSLGIQGDTEAFF.

This chain joins TRBV27 and TRBJ2-1; no definite D call. CDR1 is MNHEY, CDR2 SMNVEV, per germline (reference sequence). The V end lost 8 bases, the J end lost 12 bases, and 11 bases lay between the germline ends. The CDR3 runs 10 residues. The CDR3 DNA is TGTGCCAGCGGGCCTCGAGGGCAGTTCTTC. This codes for CASGPRGQFF.

The chain couples TRBV5-1 to TRBJ2-3, with D tentatively TRBD2 (5 bases). The CDR3 loop spans 11 amino acids. CDR1 and CDR2 from the germline V gene are SGHRS and YFSETQ. V was shortened by 7 bases and J by 8 bases, with 11 bases between the two germline ends. This CDR3 is CASGQAGTQYF. In DNA form, the CDR3 reads TGCGCCAGCGGCCAGGCGGGTACGCAGTATTTT.

The chain is built from TRBV18 and TRBJ1-4; D is undetermined. Trimming took off 3 bases at V and 8 bases at J, with 25 bases between the two ends. The CDR3 has 18 residues. Germline CDR1 KGHSH, CDR2 LQKENI. The CDR3 nucleotides read TGTGCCAGCTCACCCTCCTCCCTGGTAGCGGGTGTGGAAGAAAAACTGTTTTTT. Its protein is CASSPSSLVAGVEEKLFF.